One T cell receptor beta chain is described in this entry. This record belongs to a study of blood T cell repertoires in COVID-19. TCRdb's copy holds only in-frame clones and misses some; the assay was immunoSEQ multiplex PCR. This table has 250,000 or so clones, around 91% appearing once. The germline gives CDR1 SGHRS, CDR2 YFSETQ. This CDR3 is 14 amino acids long. V lost 2 bases, J lost 3 bases, and 9 bases lay in between. The rearrangement links TRBV5-1 to TRBJ1-3; D may be TRBD1 (6 bases). The TCR comes from an older woman with COVID-19, enrolled during active disease. Sequencing was performed on peripheral blood. CDR3 nucleotides: TGCGCCAGCAGCTTACCAGGGGATGGAAACACCATATATTTT. This gives the protein CASSLPGDGNTIYF. Complete variable domain (other parts from reference TRBV5-1 and TRBJ1-3): KAGVTQTPRYLIKTRGQQVTLSCSPISGHRSVSWYQQTPGQGLQFLFEYFSETQRNKGNFPGRFSGRQFSNSRSEMNVSTLELGDSALYLCASSLPGDGNTIYFGEGSWLTVV.